A single sample is the source of the 30 T cell receptor beta chains below, sequenced in a study of blood T cell repertoires in COVID-19. Here immunoSEQ multiplex PCR was the method, and the copy in TCRdb shows in-frame clones only, minus some. The sample lists 330,000 or so clones, about nine tenths occurring once. The sequenced sample was PBMCs or T cells enriched from blood (not recorded which). The receptors originated from a woman aged 25 to 39 who had been exposed to COVID-19.

The chain couples TRBV19 to TRBJ2-3; 10 bases fit TRBD1. CDR3 length: 16 amino acids. CDR1 is LNHDA and CDR2 is SQIVND in the germline V gene (reference sequence). V lost 4 bases, J lost 3 bases, and 7 bases stayed unmatched. The CDR3 DNA reads TGTGCCAGTAGTACCAGGACAGGGGGTGTAACAGATACGCAGTATTTT. This sequence encodes CASSTRTGGVTDTQYF.

The V call is TRBV7-3, the J call TRBJ2-1; 8 bases line up with TRBD2. V was pared by 3 bases and J by 8 bases, with 6 bases of the junction left unmatched. This CDR3 is 14 amino acids long. From germline, CDR1 is SGHTA and CDR2 FQGTGA. The chain's CDR3 is CASSFGRRGDEQFF. In nucleotides, the CDR3 is TGTGCCAGCAGCTTCGGCAGGCGGGGGGATGAGCAGTTCTTC.

The chain combines TRBV2 with TRBJ2-1, with a tentative D call TRBD2 (6 bases). Trimming left V 6 bases short and J 4 bases short, with 19 bases between. CDR1 is SNHLY, CDR2 FYNNEI, per germline. There are 16 residues in the CDR3. CDR3 bases: TGTGCCAGCAGCCCAGGACTAATCTCCCCTTACAATGAGCAGTTCTTC. Translated, it gives CASSPGLISPYNEQFF.

The gene calls are TRBV19 and TRBJ2-7, with D possibly TRBD2 on 6 matching bases. The germline gives CDR1 LNHDA, CDR2 SQIVND (reference sequence). Trimming cost V 5 bases and J 2 bases, with 7 bases left between them. The CDR3 is 12 residues long. CDR3: CASSSGAYEQYF. Here the CDR3 DNA reads TGTGCCAGTAGTTCGGGGGCCTACGAGCAGTACTTC.

This clone was found a few times. The rearrangement joins TRBV18 to TRBJ2-5; TRBD2 is a possible D gene (6 bases). Germline V gene sequence: CDR1 KGHSH, CDR2 LQKENI. Trimming stripped 3 bases from V and 4 bases from J, with 9 bases between. The CDR3 sequence is 13 residues long. The CDR3 DNA reads as TGTGCCAGCTCACCGTCGGAGGGAGAGACCCAGTACTTC. Amino acid sequence: CASSPSEGETQYF.

V and J are TRBV28 and TRBJ1-6, with D perhaps matching TRBD1 (6 bases). The ends were cut back, 6 bases at V and 2 bases at J, with 14 bases in the middle. Germline CDR1 MDHEN, CDR2 SYDVKM. The CDR3 is 16 residues long. The CDR3 spells CASRPTGTTYNSPLHF. Written as DNA, the CDR3 is TGTGCCAGCAGGCCTACCGGGACAACCTATAATTCACCCCTCCACTTT.

The chain links TRBV7-3 to TRBJ1-1; perhaps TRBD1 as D (5 bases). CDR3 length equals 13 residues. Trimming pared 5 bases from V and 3 bases from J, leaving 10 bases between. Germline V CDR1 and CDR2: SGHTA, FQGTGA. The CDR3, as DNA: TGTGCCAGCAGCCAGGACAAGGACACTGAAGCTTTCTTT. Translated: CASSQDKDTEAFF.

The chain is built from TRBV19 and TRBJ2-1; 9 nucleotides agree with TRBD2. J gave up 0 bases and V 6 bases, and 9 bases lay outside the gene matches. CDR3 size: 17 residues. In germline, CDR1 is LNHDA, CDR2 SQIVND (reference sequence). The CDR3 nucleotides are TGTGCCAGTAGGACCCGACTAGCGGCCAACTCCTACAATGAGCAGTTCTTC. It translates to CASRTRLAANSYNEQFF.

This chain links TRBV7-8 with TRBJ2-5, with 10 bases matching TRBD2. The CDR3 is made up of 18 amino acids. Germline values: CDR1 SGHVS, CDR2 FQNEAQ. V shed 2 bases and J 4 bases; nucleotides not matched to a gene: 13. The CDR3 DNA is TGTGCCAGCAGCTTAATCTGGGCTAGCGGGAGACAACGAGAGACCCAGTACTTC. Its translation is CASSLIWASGRQRETQYF. The full variable domain, in which reference TRBV7-8 and TRBJ2-5 provide the parts outside the CDR3, is GAGVSQSPRYKVAKRGQDVALRCDPISGHVSLFWYQQALGQGPEFLTYFQNEAQLDKSGLPSDRFFAERPEGSVSTLKIQRTQQEDSAVYLCASSLIWASGRQRETQYFGPGTRLLVL.

The J gene is TRBJ2-3, the V gene TRBV5-1; 11 nucleotides align to TRBD1. CDR3 length: 16 residues. V shed 4 bases and J 4 bases; nucleotides not matched to a gene: 8. Germline CDR1 and CDR2: SGHRS and YFSETQ. The CDR3 region has the DNA TGCGCCAGCAGCCTCTGGATGGGACAGGGGGCAGATACGCAGTATTTT. It specifies CASSLWMGQGADTQYF. The full variable domain, with the rest looked up from reference TRBV5-1 and TRBJ2-3, is KAGVTQTPRYLIKTRGQQVTLSCSPISGHRSVSWYQQTPGQGLQFLFEYFSETQRNKGNFPGRFSGRQFSNSRSEMNVSTLELGDSALYLCASSLWMGQGADTQYFGPGTRLTVL.

The V gene is TRBV5-5, the J gene TRBJ1-4; 7 bases fit TRBD1. The CDR3 length is 15 residues. Per germline, CDR1 SGHKS and CDR2 YYEKEE (reference sequence). Trimming removed 3 bases from V and 7 bases from J; junction bases left unmatched: 9. CDR3 bases: TGTGCCAGCAGCTACTTAGGGGGCGCAAGTGAAAAACTGTTTTTT. Protein sequence: CASSYLGGASEKLFF.

The rearrangement links TRBV9 to TRBJ1-2; 7 bases align to TRBD1. Germline CDR1 and CDR2: SGDLS and YYNGEE. The V segment lost 1 base and the J segment 4 bases; nucleotides outside the gene matches: 10. The CDR3 is 16 amino acids. CDR3 loop: CASSVSGAQGTYGYTF. The CDR3 DNA follows: TGTGCCAGCAGCGTATCAGGTGCACAGGGGACCTATGGCTACACCTTC.

The V gene is TRBV9, the J gene TRBJ1-2; 10 bases agree with TRBD1. This CDR3 has 16 residues. The germline gives CDR1 SGDLS, CDR2 YYNGEE. V gave up 3 bases and J gave up 4 bases; unmatched junction bases: 9. CDR3 DNA sequence: TGTGCCAGCAGCGCGCAGACAGGGGGCTCCCTCTATGGCTACACCTTC. Amino acid sequence: CASSAQTGGSLYGYTF.

The rearrangement joins TRBV9 to TRBJ2-7, with TRBD2 matching over 14 bases. Germline-derived CDR1 and CDR2 are SGDLS and YYNGEE. The junction had 7 bases not matched to a gene; V was cut back by 4 bases and J by 7 bases. The CDR3 consists of 15 residues. CDR3 nucleotide sequence: TGTGCCAGCAGCTCGGGACTAGCGGGAGAGCGGGAGCAGTACTTC. Its translation is CASSSGLAGEREQYF. Variable domain in full (rest from reference TRBV9 and TRBJ2-7): DSGVTQTPKHLITATGQRVTLRCSPRSGDLSVYWYQQSLDQGLQFLIQYYNGEERAKGNILERFSAQQFPDLHSELNLSSLELGDSALYFCASSSGLAGEREQYFGPGTRLTVT.

This chain connects TRBV6-5 to TRBJ2-2; no definite D call. Germline lookup yields CDR1 MNHEY and CDR2 SVGAGI. V was clipped by 5 bases and J by 1 base, with 8 bases between them. The CDR3 spans 14 residues. The CDR3 protein is CASSIERNTGELFF. The CDR3 DNA follows: TGTGCCAGCAGTATAGAGAGGAACACCGGGGAGCTGTTTTTT.

This chain links TRBV7-3 with TRBJ2-1; D unresolved. The CDR3 is made up of 15 amino acids. Germline values: CDR1 SGHTA, CDR2 FQGTGA. V was cut by 2 bases and J by 0 bases, with 8 bases left in between. The CDR3 is CASSLYPGSYNEQFF. CDR3 nucleotide sequence: TGTGCCAGCAGCTTATATCCGGGCTCCTACAATGAGCAGTTCTTC.

CDR3 sequence reads: CASSKKRCGRARYEQYF. The CDR3 bases are TGTGCCAGCAGCAAAAAGCGATGCGGGAGGGCCAGATACGAGCAGTACTTC. V usage is TRBV21-1 and J usage is TRBJ2-7; TRBD2, the table's D call, lacks a check against the DNA. TRBV21-1 is a listed pseudogene. The CDR3 sequence is 17 residues long.

The chain carries TRBV30 and TRBJ2-2; 10 bases align to TRBD2. Trimming took 3 bases from V and 4 from J; bases not matched to a gene: 8. Germline-derived CDR1 and CDR2 are GTSNPN and SVGIG (reference sequence). There are 16 residues in the CDR3. This chain's CDR3 is CAWRKREGLSTGELFF. The CDR3 nucleotides are TGTGCCTGGAGGAAGCGGGAGGGCCTGAGCACCGGGGAGCTGTTTTTT.

The chain carries TRBV2 and TRBJ2-1; 8 bases are a match to TRBD2. After removal of 7 bases from V and 0 bases from J, the junction contained 11 bases not matched to a gene. CDR3 length: 17 residues. From germline, CDR1 is SNHLY and CDR2 FYNNEI. CDR3 sequence reads: CASTGRAYPSSYNEQFF. The CDR3 region has the DNA TGTGCCAGCACCGGGAGGGCATATCCCTCCTCCTACAATGAGCAGTTCTTC.

Written as DNA, the CDR3 is TGTGCCAGCAGCCGCCCCGGGACAGACTCCATGAACACTGAAGCTTTCTTT. Protein sequence: CASSRPGTDSMNTEAFF. The chain uses TRBV7-9 and TRBJ1-1; 7 bases are shared with TRBD1. CDR3 length equals 17 residues. Germline V gene data show CDR1 as SEHNR and CDR2 as FQNEAQ (reference sequence). V trimming: 5 bases; J trimming: 0 bases; junction bases outside the gene matches: 12.

V and J are TRBV3-1 (or the pseudogene TRBV3-2) and TRBJ2-1; maybe TRBD2 (5 bases). This CDR3 is built from 17 residues. V was shortened by 1 base and J by 8 bases, with 21 bases between the two germline ends. CDR1 and CDR2 from the germline V gene are LGHDT and YNNKEL (reference sequence). In nucleotides, the CDR3 is TGTGCCAGCAGCCAAGTGCCAGCCGGGAACGGTCGGGATGAGCAGTTCTTC. It codes for CASSQVPAGNGRDEQFF.

The J gene is TRBJ2-5, the V gene TRBV12-3 or TRBV12-4, with 7 nucleotides matching TRBD2. J was trimmed by 9 bases and V by 6 bases; bases with no gene match: 10. The CDR3 runs 13 residues. The CDR3 DNA reads TGTGCCAGCAGCCCCCGGGAGGTATGGGCCCAGTACTTC. It encodes CASSPREVWAQYF.

This clone turned up a few times. The chain is built from TRBV7-9 and TRBJ1-5, with TRBD1 matching over 9 bases. The germline gives CDR1 SEHNR, CDR2 FQNEAQ (reference sequence). The CDR3 has 14 residues. The ends lost 4 bases at V and 6 bases at J; junction bases unmatched: 4. In DNA form, the CDR3 reads TGTGCCAGCAGCTCAAGACAGGGGGGTCAGCCCCAGCATTTT. Residues: CASSSRQGGQPQHF.

The V gene is TRBV3-1 (or the pseudogene TRBV3-2), the J gene TRBJ2-1; 7 bases agree with TRBD1. Trimming took 1 base from V and 9 from J; bases not matched to a gene: 6. The germline gives CDR1 LGHDT, CDR2 YNNKEL (reference sequence). The CDR3 is made up of 14 amino acids. CDR3 residues: CASSQGTGLSEQFF. The CDR3 DNA reads TGTGCCAGCAGCCAAGGGACAGGACTGAGTGAGCAGTTCTTC.

The chain links TRBV11-3 to TRBJ2-5; 11 bases line up with TRBD2. CDR1 and CDR2 from the germline V gene are SGHNT and YENEEA. V trimming: 5 bases; J trimming: 4 bases; junction bases outside the gene matches: 12. The CDR3 is 17 residues long. CDR3 in amino acids: CASSPGTSGPGGETQYF. DNA of the CDR3: TGTGCCAGCAGCCCCGGGACTAGCGGTCCAGGGGGAGAGACCCAGTACTTC.

The gene calls are TRBV27 and TRBJ2-2; D might be TRBD2 (5 bases). V shed 2 bases and J shed 8 bases, with 6 bases lying between them. This CDR3 has 12 amino acids. Germline CDR1 and CDR2: MNHEY and SMNVEV (reference sequence). CDR3 loop: CASSLGGGELFF. For the CDR3, the DNA is TGTGCCAGCAGTTTAGGAGGTGGGGAGCTGTTTTTT.

The rearrangement joins TRBV15 to TRBJ2-5; 9 positions match TRBD1. CDR1 is LNHNV and CDR2 is YYDKDF in the germline V gene (reference sequence). Trimming cost V 3 bases and J 5 bases; bases outside gene matches: 19. The CDR3 totals 19 residues. CDR3 bases: TGTGCCACCAGCAGCCTCACCCCGACACCGGGACAGGGAAGGGAGACCCAGTACTTC. Its protein product is CATSSLTPTPGQGRETQYF. Supplemented by reference TRBV15 and TRBJ2-5, the full variable domain reads DAMVIQNPRYQVTQFGKPVTLSCSQTLNHNVMYWYQQKSSQAPKLLFHYYDKDFNNEADTPDNFQSRRPNTSFCFLDIRSPGLGDTAMYLCATSSLTPTPGQGRETQYFGPGTRLLVL.

This chain joins TRBV5-8 and TRBJ1-6, with 8 nucleotides matching TRBD1. The CDR3 extends over 13 amino acids. V dropped 4 bases and J dropped 9; count of bases not matched to a gene: 3. Germline assignment: CDR1 SGHTS and CDR2 YDEGEE. CDR3 DNA: TGTGCCAGCAGCCTGGACAGGGTTTCACCCCTCCACTTT. Its translation: CASSLDRVSPLHF.

V and J are TRBV10-3 and TRBJ1-2, with 9 bases fitting TRBD1. The germline V gene has CDR1 ENHRY and CDR2 SYGVKD. V was pared by 6 bases and J by 7 bases, with 9 bases of the junction left unmatched. There are 14 residues in the CDR3. CDR3 coding DNA: TGTGCCATCAGCGAACAGGGGGCATTAGTTGGCTACACCTTC. Translating gives CAISEQGALVGYTF.

This sequence joins TRBV25-1 and TRBJ1-1; D gene ambiguous. The germline V gene encodes CDR1 MGHDK and CDR2 SYGVNS. Trimming took off 2 bases at V and 11 bases at J, with 15 bases between the two ends. This CDR3 region has 13 residues. As DNA, the CDR3 is TGTGCCAGCAGTGAAACCGGTGGGAGAATTGCTTTCTTT. This translates into CASSETGGRIAFF.